The 32 T cell receptor beta chains in this list originate from one sample, sequenced in a study of blood T cell repertoires in COVID-19. The data were produced by immunoSEQ multiplex PCR, yet TCRdb's version contains in-frame clones alone and is incomplete. The sample shows some 50,000 clones, about 90% of them seen only once. The sequencing input was peripheral blood. Receptor source: a human donor in a cohort sampled during active COVID-19.

The chain combines TRBV3-1 (or the pseudogene TRBV3-2) with TRBJ1-4; possible D gene TRBD1, 5 bases. V lost 0 bases to trimming and J lost 4 bases, with 6 bases between them. The CDR3 is made up of 14 amino acids. From germline, CDR1 is LGHDT and CDR2 YNNKEL (reference sequence). Written as DNA, the CDR3 is TGTGCCAGCAGCCAAGACAGGGTTAATGAAAAACTGTTTTTT. The encoded protein is CASSQDRVNEKLFF.

This chain links TRBV6-6 with TRBJ2-5; D perhaps matches TRBD1 (6 bases). The CDR3 runs to 13 residues. In germline, CDR1 is MNHNY, CDR2 SVGAGI (reference sequence). The V and J ends lost 7 bases and 4 bases respectively, with 13 bases between them. CDR3 protein: CASKPQGIETQYF. DNA for the CDR3: TGTGCCAGCAAACCTCAGGGGATAGAGACCCAGTACTTC.

This clone appeared a single time. The chain is built from TRBV28 and TRBJ1-5; perhaps TRBD1 as D (6 bases). This CDR3 has 15 amino acids. Germline CDR1 and CDR2: MDHEN and SYDVKM. The V end was cut by 1 base, the J end by 8 bases, with 15 bases between. CDR3: CASSLSRVKGEPQHF. The DNA of the CDR3 is TGTGCCAGCAGTTTATCCCGGGTGAAGGGGGAGCCCCAGCATTTT.

V gene TRBV10-1 combines with J gene TRBJ2-1; 9 bases align to TRBD1. Germline trimming cut 3 bases from V and 6 bases from J; bases unmatched to any gene: 12. The CDR3 has 17 amino acids. CDR1 and CDR2 (germline): WNHNN, SYGVQD (reference sequence). The CDR3 DNA sequence: TGCGCCAGCAGTGACATTATGGGACAGGGAGCTCGCAATGAGCAGTTCTTC. Protein product: CASSDIMGQGARNEQFF.

This chain connects TRBV6-5 to TRBJ2-2, with TRBD1 as a possible D gene (6 bases). This CDR3 has 16 residues. CDR1 and CDR2 (germline): MNHEY, SVGAGI. Trimming stripped 1 base from V and 1 base from J, with 10 bases between. CDR3 region: CASSYFRDKNTGELFF. As DNA, the CDR3 is TGTGCCAGCAGTTACTTCCGGGACAAGAACACCGGGGAGCTGTTTTTT.

The chain uses TRBV5-1 and TRBJ2-1; 11 positions agree with TRBD2. J was trimmed by 5 bases and V by 4 bases; bases with no gene match: 11. This CDR3 comprises 17 residues. Germline V lookup: CDR1 SGHRS, CDR2 YFSETQ. The CDR3 spells CASSPIRGTSGNNEQFF. CDR3 nucleotide sequence: TGCGCCAGCAGCCCGATCAGGGGGACTAGCGGAAACAATGAGCAGTTCTTC.

This chain links TRBV10-3 with TRBJ2-1; D is undetermined. The CDR3 sequence is 12 residues long. Germline values: CDR1 ENHRY, CDR2 SYGVKD. Trimming left V 5 bases short and J 5 bases short, with 7 bases between. The CDR3 sequence: CAISQTDNEQFF. CDR3 coding DNA: TGTGCCATCAGTCAAACAGACAATGAGCAGTTCTTC.

The rearrangement links TRBV6-1 to TRBJ2-7, with 9 positions matching TRBD2. The CDR3 is made up of 15 amino acids. CDR1 is MNHNS and CDR2 is SASEGT in the germline V gene. The trim removed 1 base at V and 7 bases at J, leaving 8 bases unmatched. CDR3 protein: CASSEGGTSPGEQYF. DNA for the CDR3: TGTGCCAGCAGTGAAGGGGGGACTAGCCCGGGGGAGCAGTACTTC.

In its sample, this clone was seen once. V and J are TRBV5-6 and TRBJ2-5, with D maybe TRBD2 (5 bases). In germline, CDR1 is SGHDT, CDR2 YYEEEE. This CDR3 comprises 15 residues. With 3 bases removed from V and 5 bases from J, the gap between germline ends came to 17 bases. CDR3 sequence (DNA): TGTGCCAGCAGCTCCGCCGGGGTTCCAGCGGAGACCCAGTACTTC. This codes for CASSSAGVPAETQYF.

The rearrangement joins TRBV7-9 to TRBJ2-7; D gene ambiguous. From germline, CDR1 is SEHNR and CDR2 FQNEAQ (reference sequence). The ends were cut back, 1 base at V and 6 bases at J, with 7 bases in the middle. CDR3 length: 12 amino acids. In DNA form, the CDR3 reads TGTGCCAGCAGCTTAGTGGCAGGCGAGCAGTACTTC. It encodes CASSLVAGEQYF.

The J gene is TRBJ2-5, the V gene TRBV9; 7 bases align to TRBD2. The germline V gene encodes CDR1 SGDLS and CDR2 YYNGEE. The V and J ends lost 5 bases and 7 bases, in that order; junction bases with no gene match: 8. The CDR3 runs to 13 residues. The CDR3 DNA sequence: TGTGCCAGCAGTCTAGATTTAGCGGGGACCCAGTACTTC. Encoded protein: CASSLDLAGTQYF. Combining the CDR3 with reference TRBV9 and TRBJ2-5 gives the whole variable domain DSGVTQTPKHLITATGQRVTLRCSPRSGDLSVYWYQQSLDQGLQFLIQYYNGEERAKGNILERFSAQQFPDLHSELNLSSLELGDSALYFCASSLDLAGTQYFGPGTRLLVL.

The V call is TRBV7-2, the J call TRBJ2-4, with 15 bases matching TRBD2. The J segment lost 6 bases and the V segment lost 2 bases, leaving 5 bases of the junction unmatched. In germline, CDR1 is SGHTA, CDR2 FQGNSA. The CDR3 sequence is 17 residues long. The DNA of the CDR3 is TGTGCCAGCAGCTTAAGGACTAGCGGGAGGGTCGGAAACATTCAGTACTTC. It is translated as CASSLRTSGRVGNIQYF.

The table lists this clone with a count of one. The V call is TRBV10-3, the J call TRBJ2-5; D is perhaps TRBD1 (6 bases). V gave up 0 bases and J gave up 5 bases, with 10 bases separating them. The CDR3 totals 14 residues. Germline CDR1 and CDR2: ENHRY and SYGVKD. The CDR3 here is CAISESGAGETQYF. CDR3 DNA sequence: TGTGCCATCAGTGAGTCGGGGGCAGGGGAGACCCAGTACTTC.

V is TRBV6-6 and J is TRBJ2-4; D remains ambiguous. The V gene's germline CDR1 is MNHNY and CDR2 SVGAGI (reference sequence). The CDR3 contains 12 residues. V gave up 0 bases and J gave up 9 bases, with 6 bases separating them. The CDR3 spells CASSYSGRIQYF. In nucleotides, the CDR3 is TGTGCCAGCAGTTACTCGGGCCGCATTCAGTACTTC.

The V and J genes are TRBV2 and TRBJ1-4, with D tentatively TRBD1 (5 bases). Trimming pared 7 bases from V and 6 bases from J, leaving 18 bases between. Germline V gives CDR1 SNHLY, CDR2 FYNNEI. This CDR3 spans 15 amino acids. CDR3 amino acids: CASNPGKISDEKLFF. Written as DNA, the CDR3 is TGTGCCAGCAATCCAGGGAAGATTAGTGATGAAAAACTGTTTTTT.

The chain has TRBV10-3 and TRBJ1-1; the D gene is possibly TRBD1 (5 bases). CDR1 ENHRY and CDR2 SYGVKD come from the germline V gene. This CDR3 is built from 14 residues. V lost 7 bases and J 5 bases, leaving 17 bases between the germline ends. The CDR3: CAINVGDRGTEAFF. The CDR3 nucleotides read TGTGCCATCAATGTAGGGGATCGGGGGACTGAAGCTTTCTTT.

The V call is TRBV25-1, the J call TRBJ2-1; 11 bases agree with TRBD1. This CDR3 spans 12 amino acids. V trimming: 6 bases; J trimming: 10 bases; junction bases outside the gene matches: 2. The germline gives CDR1 MGHDK, CDR2 SYGVNS. The CDR3 reads CASRDRGQEQFF. In nucleotides, the CDR3 is TGTGCCAGCAGGGACAGGGGGCAGGAGCAGTTCTTC.

The genes are TRBV28 and TRBJ1-6; 8 positions match TRBD1. This CDR3 contains 16 residues. Germline V CDR1 and CDR2: MDHEN, SYDVKM. With 6 bases clipped from V and 2 bases from J, the junction kept 6 bases outside the gene matches. In nucleotides, the CDR3 is TGTGCCAGCAGGGACGACAGGGGTGCCTATAATTCACCCCTCCACTTT. Amino acid sequence: CASRDDRGAYNSPLHF.

V usage is TRBV4-1 and J usage is TRBJ2-2; TRBD1 matches at 12 bases. The CDR3 covers 20 residues. The germline CDR1 and CDR2 sequences are MGHRA and YSYEKL. Trimming took 3 bases from V and 5 from J; bases not matched to a gene: 16. The CDR3 loop is CASSQHNLRDRGLWTGELFF. The DNA for the CDR3 is TGCGCCAGCAGCCAGCACAATCTCCGGGACAGGGGGCTTTGGACCGGGGAGCTGTTTTTT.

The J gene is TRBJ2-2, the V gene TRBV7-3; 7 bases match TRBD1. The CDR3 sequence is 15 residues long. The germline CDR1 and CDR2 sequences are SGHTA and FQGTGA. Losses at the gene ends were 5 bases for V and 5 bases for J; bases not matched to a gene: 8. The DNA for the CDR3 is TGTGCCAGCAGCCCTGACAGGGCCGTGACCGGGGAGCTGTTTTTT. Its protein is CASSPDRAVTGELFF.

The V gene is TRBV28, the J gene TRBJ1-1; 7 nucleotides match TRBD1. V lost 4 bases and J lost 3; bases outside the gene matches: 5. The CDR3 loop spans 14 amino acids. Germline assignment: CDR1 MDHEN and CDR2 SYDVKM. CDR3: CASSSVDRDTEAFF. In DNA form, the CDR3 reads TGTGCCAGCAGTTCCGTTGACAGGGACACTGAAGCTTTCTTT.

J is TRBJ2-1 and V is TRBV7-2; TRBD2 aligns across 9 bases. The CDR3 runs to 16 residues. The V segment lost 1 base and the J segment 4 bases; nucleotides outside the gene matches: 5. Per the germline V gene, CDR1 is SGHTA and CDR2 is FQGNSA. As DNA, the CDR3 is TGTGCCAGCAGCTTAGATCTAGCGGGAACGTACAATGAGCAGTTCTTC. Its translation: CASSLDLAGTYNEQFF.

The chain joins TRBV4-3 to TRBJ2-3; 10 nucleotides agree with TRBD2. Looked up from germline, CDR1 is LGHNA and CDR2 is YSLEER. The trim removed 4 bases at V and 3 bases at J, leaving 10 bases unmatched. The length of the CDR3 is 17 residues. The CDR3 DNA follows: TGCGCCAGCAGCCGTCAAGGAGGACTAGCGGTAACAGATACGCAGTATTTT. It encodes CASSRQGGLAVTDTQYF.

This rearrangement joins TRBV12-2 to TRBJ1-4; the DNA was not compared with TRBD1, the D call given in the table. TRBV12-2 is a documented pseudogene. There are 14 residues in the CDR3. CDR3 in amino acids: CASRFSGQSEKLFF. DNA of the CDR3: TGTGCAAGTCGCTTCTCGGGACAGTCGGAAAAACTGTTTTTT.

This sequence joins TRBV19 and TRBJ2-2; the match to TRBD1 covers 9 bases. Germline loops: CDR1 LNHDA, CDR2 SQIVND (reference sequence). After removal of 11 bases from V and 6 bases from J, the junction contained 10 bases not matched to a gene. This CDR3 is 14 amino acids long. CDR3 sequence (DNA): TGTGCCTGCGACCCGGGACAGGGCGCCGGGGAGCTGTTTTTT. Its protein is CACDPGQGAGELFF.

The rearrangement links TRBV19 to TRBJ2-2; the match to TRBD2 covers 8 bases. This CDR3 comprises 15 residues. Germline CDR1 and CDR2: LNHDA and SQIVND (reference sequence). Losses at the gene ends were 6 bases for V and 6 bases for J; bases not matched to a gene: 9. CDR3 sequence reads: CASSTLPGRAGELFF. The CDR3 coding sequence is TGTGCCAGTAGCACCCTCCCCGGGAGGGCCGGGGAGCTGTTTTTT.

The chain is built from TRBV16 and TRBJ2-3; TRBD2 aligns across 7 bases. Per germline, CDR1 KGHSY and CDR2 FQNENV. This CDR3 has 15 amino acids. V gave up 3 bases and J gave up 0 bases; unmatched junction bases: 3. The CDR3 here is CASSQPSGSTDTQYF. The DNA for the CDR3 is TGTGCCAGCAGCCAGCCTAGCGGCAGCACAGATACGCAGTATTTT. Variable domain in full (rest from reference TRBV16 and TRBJ2-3): GEEVAQTPKHLVRGEGQKAKLYCAPIKGHSYVFWYQQVLKNEFKFLISFQNENVFDETGMPKERFSAKCLPNSPCSLEIQATKLEDSAVYFCASSQPSGSTDTQYFGPGTRLTVL.

The rearrangement links TRBV10-3 to TRBJ2-3; D might be TRBD2 (5 bases). This CDR3 comprises 14 residues. From germline, CDR1 is ENHRY and CDR2 SYGVKD. Trimming stripped 4 bases from V and 8 bases from J, with 16 bases between. The CDR3 region is CAISGTSERGTQYF. CDR3 bases: TGTGCCATCAGTGGGACCTCGGAACGGGGTACGCAGTATTTT.

V gene TRBV28 combines with J gene TRBJ2-3; 8 nucleotides line up with TRBD2. Germline V CDR1 and CDR2: MDHEN, SYDVKM. CDR3 length: 16 residues. The trim removed 7 bases at V and 2 bases at J, leaving 11 bases unmatched. The CDR3 DNA reads as TGTGCCAGCACTACTTCGGGGGGGCATGACACAGATACGCAGTATTTT. This translates into CASTTSGGHDTDTQYF.

This rearrangement joins TRBV25-1 to TRBJ2-2, with 7 bases fitting TRBD1. This CDR3 comprises 17 residues. Germline V gene sequence: CDR1 MGHDK, CDR2 SYGVNS. The junction had 11 bases not matched to a gene; V was cut back by 3 bases and J by 4 bases. This CDR3 is CASSDARQGVGTGELFF. CDR3 sequence (DNA): TGTGCCAGCAGTGATGCCCGTCAGGGGGTAGGCACCGGGGAGCTGTTTTTT.

The chain combines TRBV7-2 with TRBJ2-1, with a possible D match to TRBD1 (6 bases). The CDR3 totals 16 residues. The germline gives CDR1 SGHTA, CDR2 FQGNSA. The ends were cut back, 0 bases at V and 8 bases at J, with 17 bases in the middle. The CDR3 loop is CASSLAQGLFFDEQFF. DNA for the CDR3: TGTGCCAGCAGCTTAGCTCAGGGGTTATTTTTCGATGAGCAGTTCTTC.

The V and J genes are TRBV30 and TRBJ1-1; TRBD1 aligns across 10 bases. CDR3 length equals 14 residues. From germline, CDR1 is GTSNPN and CDR2 SVGIG (reference sequence). V was pared by 5 bases and J by 5 bases, with 8 bases of the junction left unmatched. The CDR3 DNA sequence: TGTGCCTGGCAAGACAGGGGGCCGGGGACTGAAGCTTTCTTT. It specifies CAWQDRGPGTEAFF.